What follows are 32 T cell receptor beta chains derived from one specimen sequenced in a study of T cell repertoires in cytomegalovirus infection. TCRdb re-derived calls from the reads in MiXCR, one entry per CDR3 protein. The data show fewer than 1,000,000 distinct CDR3 sequences, with approximately 33% seen just once and under 15% held by the top ten. Which antigens these TCRs recognize remains unknown. This specimen consisted of cultured CD8+ T cells from PBMCs, obtained from culture after CMV antigen stimulation. The origin of the receptors is a human donor in good health (CMV status not recorded). Some clones in this sample may be carry-over from other donors' samples.

The genes are TRBV7-9 and TRBJ1-2, with D unresolved. V was trimmed by 5 bases and J by 8 bases, leaving 15 bases between them. The germline gives CDR1 SEHNR, CDR2 FQNEAQ (reference sequence). The CDR3 spans 13 residues. The CDR3 is CASSAGRLRGYTF. CDR3 in DNA: TGTGCCAGCAGCGCCGGCAGACTCAGGGGCTACACCTTC. The whole variable domain, filled in from reference TRBV7-9 and TRBJ1-2, reads DTGVSQNPRHKITKRGQNVTFRCDPISEHNRLYWYRQTLGQGPEFLTYFQNEAQLEKSRLLSDRFSAERPKGSFSTLEIQRTEQGDSAMYLCASSAGRLRGYTFGSGTRLTVV.

This clonotype was counted only a few times. The chain links TRBV7-6 to TRBJ1-1; no clear D gene. CDR3 length: 15 residues. Germline values: CDR1 SGHVS, CDR2 FNYEAQ. V lost 5 bases and J 3 bases, leaving 16 bases between the germline ends. The CDR3 DNA reads TGTGCCAGCAGCCGCCTGCACACTTCGGACACTGAAGCTTTCTTT. This translates into CASSRLHTSDTEAFF.

Regarding this clonotype: Relative to the germline gene, one junction end is altered; a read error may explain this. V is TRBV10-2 and J is TRBJ2-3, with 14 bases matching TRBD2. This CDR3 has 18 amino acids. CDR1 is WSHSY, CDR2 SAAADI, per germline. In nucleotides, the CDR3 is TGTGCCAGCAGTGAGTTATCGGGACTAGCGGGGGCCACAGATACGCAGTATTTT. Its protein product is CASSELSGLAGATDTQYF.

About this clonotype itself: This may be a read error: a much more frequent sequence differs by one nucleotide. V and J are TRBV27 and TRBJ2-7; D is unresolved. CDR1 and CDR2 (germline): MNHEY, SMNVEV (reference sequence). V lost 2 bases to trimming and J lost 1 base, with 6 bases between them. This CDR3 region has 13 residues. The CDR3 sequence is CASSLSQSYEQYF. The CDR3 DNA is TGTGCCAGCAGTTTAAGCCAGTCCTACGAGCAGTACTTC.

This chain links TRBV5-8 with TRBJ2-7; 12 nucleotides line up with TRBD1. CDR1 and CDR2 (germline): SGHTS, YDEGEE. V lost 10 bases, J lost 7 bases, and 12 bases stayed unmatched. This CDR3 is built from 14 residues. CDR3 protein: CASRLGTGGAEQYF. CDR3 DNA sequence: TGTGCCTCTCGACTCGGGACAGGGGGCGCGGAGCAGTACTTC.

A word on this clonotype: Germline and junction disagree at one end, which may indicate a read error. This chain joins TRBV6-1 and TRBJ1-1; D perhaps matches TRBD1 (5 bases). The CDR3 consists of 16 residues. Germline loops: CDR1 MNHNS, CDR2 SASEGT. In DNA form, the CDR3 reads TGTGCCAGCAGTGAAGGAAGAGAATTTTTGGACACTAAAGCTTTCTTT. It is translated as CASSEGREFLDTKAFF.

J is TRBJ2-1 and V is TRBV19, with D uncertain. This CDR3 contains 16 residues. Germline V gene sequence: CDR1 LNHDA, CDR2 SQIVND (reference sequence). V was trimmed by 5 bases and J by 2 bases, leaving 16 bases between them. The CDR3 DNA follows: TGTGCCAGTAGTCAACGACGGCATTTACCCTACAATGAGCAGTTCTTC. Translation gives CASSQRRHLPYNEQFF.

In its sample, this clonotype was seen many times. This sequence joins TRBV12-3 or TRBV12-4 and TRBJ1-4; 7 bases line up with TRBD1. The V segment lost 6 bases and the J segment 4 bases; nucleotides outside the gene matches: 8. CDR3 length: 15 residues. The CDR3 nucleotides read TGTGCCAGCAGACCCCGGGACAGCAATAATGAAAAACTGTTTTTT. Its protein product is CASRPRDSNNEKLFF.

This clonotype was observed many times. The chain combines TRBV12-3 or TRBV12-4 with TRBJ1-5; TRBD1 is a possible D gene (6 bases). CDR3 length equals 18 residues. Between the trimmed V and J ends, which lost 8 bases and 3 bases, there was a span of 26 bases. The CDR3 DNA follows: TGTGCCAGCCCTCATTCTCAGGGGAGGTGGAGGGTCAATCAGCCCCAGCATTTT. It translates to CASPHSQGRWRVNQPQHF.

This clonotype was counted only a few times. V gene TRBV7-9 combines with J gene TRBJ2-1; possible D gene TRBD2, 7 bases. This CDR3 has 14 residues. Trimming pared 5 bases from V and 8 bases from J, leaving 16 bases between. The germline gives CDR1 SEHNR, CDR2 FQNEAQ (reference sequence). The CDR3 region is CASSAIGGGDEQFF. In DNA, the CDR3 is TGTGCCAGCAGCGCAATCGGAGGGGGGGATGAGCAGTTCTTC.

CDR3 nucleotides: TGTGCCAGCAGCCTCCATGGAGGGAAGGTCTCCTACATGAACACTGAAGCTTTCTTT. Protein sequence: CASSLHGGKVSYMNTEAFF. This chain joins TRBV7-3 and TRBJ1-1; D remains ambiguous. The germline CDR1 and CDR2 sequences are SGHTA and FQGTGA. V gave up 5 bases and J gave up 0 bases, with 25 bases separating them. The CDR3 extends over 19 amino acids.

The chain is built from TRBV6-6 and TRBJ1-2; D is ambiguous. The CDR3 spans 12 residues. V was shortened by 0 bases and J by 6 bases, with 5 bases between the two germline ends. From germline, CDR1 is MNHNY and CDR2 SVGAGI (reference sequence). Here the CDR3 reads CASSYSMDGYTF. The CDR3 region has the DNA TGTGCCAGCAGTTACTCAATGGATGGCTACACCTTC.

The sample holds a few counts of this clonotype. The chain carries TRBV6-5 and TRBJ1-1; 8 bases match TRBD1. This CDR3 is built from 15 residues. Germline values: CDR1 MNHEY, CDR2 SVGAGI. Trimming took 2 bases from V and 13 from J; bases not matched to a gene: 15. The CDR3 nucleotides are TGTGCCAGCAGTTACGTTTGGGATGGACAGGGTAGGGGTTTCTTT. Translated: CASSYVWDGQGRGFF.

This clonotype appeared a few times. The chain is built from TRBV4-1 and TRBJ1-5; D ambiguous. CDR1 and CDR2 from the germline V gene are MGHRA and YSYEKL. The V end lost 0 bases, the J end lost 3 bases, and 9 bases lay between the germline ends. There are 15 residues in the CDR3. The CDR3 region is CASSQEQIDNQPQHF. CDR3 nucleotide sequence: TGCGCCAGCAGCCAAGAACAGATTGACAATCAGCCCCAGCATTTT.

The chain employs TRBV10-3 and TRBJ2-1; 14 bases line up with TRBD2. The germline V gene encodes CDR1 ENHRY and CDR2 SYGVKD. The CDR3 runs 15 residues. V lost 7 bases, J lost 8 bases, and 7 bases stayed unmatched. This chain's CDR3 is CAIKTSGGARDEQFF. CDR3 DNA: TGTGCCATCAAGACTAGCGGGGGGGCCAGGGATGAGCAGTTCTTC.

The chain carries TRBV4-1 and TRBJ2-1, with D tentatively TRBD1 (8 bases). The CDR3 is made up of 15 amino acids. The germline V gene has CDR1 MGHRA and CDR2 YSYEKL. The V end was cut by 3 bases, the J end by 7 bases, with 16 bases between. The DNA for the CDR3 is TGCGCCAGCAGCCATACAGGGGGGGGCTCAAATGAGCAGTTCTTC. This encodes CASSHTGGGSNEQFF.

The chain is built from TRBV2 and TRBJ1-3; D might be TRBD1 (5 bases). The CDR3 contains 17 residues. The V end lost 3 bases, the J end lost 4 bases, and 19 bases lay between the germline ends. Germline CDR1 is SNHLY and CDR2 is FYNNEI. The DNA for the CDR3 is TGTGCCAGCAGTGATAGGGACCCAGGACTGAGGGGAAACACCATATATTTT. Its translation is CASSDRDPGLRGNTIYF.

The chain uses TRBV7-4 and TRBJ1-1; D remains unclear. This CDR3 is built from 12 residues. From germline, CDR1 is SGHVT and CDR2 SQSDAQ. Trimming took off 5 bases at V and 4 bases at J, with 8 bases between the two ends. CDR3: CASSMVVTEAFF. The CDR3 DNA sequence: TGTGCCAGCAGCATGGTGGTCACTGAAGCTTTCTTT.

CDR3 sequence: CASMRTLGRAYNEQFF. CDR3 in DNA: TGTGCCAGCATGCGAACTCTTGGACGTGCGTACAATGAGCAGTTCTTC. V usage is TRBV2 and J usage is TRBJ2-1; D ambiguous. This CDR3 contains 16 residues. Germline CDR1 and CDR2: SNHLY and FYNNEI. Trimming pared 7 bases from V and 4 bases from J, leaving 20 bases between.

J is TRBJ1-3 and V is TRBV5-4; D unclear. Germline CDR1 reads SGHNT; CDR2 reads YYREEE (reference sequence). There are 14 residues in the CDR3. V was shortened by 4 bases and J by 0 bases, with 8 bases between the two germline ends. The CDR3 DNA follows: TGTGCCAGCAGCGGCAACTACTCTGGAAACACCATATATTTT. Protein: CASSGNYSGNTIYF.

The V and J genes are TRBV27 and TRBJ1-5; a weak D match, TRBD1 (6 bases). Deletions cut 2 bases from V and 8 bases from J, with 13 bases between. The CDR3 is 14 residues long. The germline gives CDR1 MNHEY, CDR2 SMNVEV (reference sequence). CDR3 protein: CASSLMGEGEPQHF. The CDR3 DNA follows: TGTGCCAGCAGTTTAATGGGGGAGGGGGAGCCCCAGCATTTT.

V gene TRBV12-3 or TRBV12-4 combines with J gene TRBJ2-7; D is tentatively TRBD1 or TRBD2 (5 bases each). V lost 6 bases to trimming and J lost 7 bases, with 16 bases between them. This CDR3 has 13 residues. DNA of the CDR3: TGTGCCAGCAGCCCGATATTATGGGGGGAGCAGTACTTC. This gives the protein CASSPILWGEQYF.

CDR3 nucleotides: TGTGCCAGCAGCCTAGGCAAAATCATTGGACAGGGGGACACTGAAGCTTTCTTT. This translates into CASSLGKIIGQGDTEAFF. V gene TRBV7-9 combines with J gene TRBJ1-1; 10 bases fit TRBD1. The CDR3 is made up of 18 amino acids. The germline CDR1 and CDR2 sequences are SEHNR and FQNEAQ (reference sequence). Germline trimming cut 5 bases from V and 3 bases from J; bases unmatched to any gene: 15.

In regard to this clonotype: A much larger clone lies one base from this, so it may be a read error. The chain couples TRBV7-2 to TRBJ2-2, with D possibly being TRBD1 or TRBD2 (6 bases each). CDR3 length equals 14 residues. Germline assignment: CDR1 SGHTA and CDR2 FQGNSA. The DNA for the CDR3 is TGTGCCAGCCGCTTCGGAGGGGGGACCGGGGAGCTGTTTTTT. It translates to CASRFGGGTGELFF.

This rearrangement joins TRBV4-1 to TRBJ1-2, with D perhaps TRBD1 (5 bases). This CDR3 has 14 residues. Germline V lookup: CDR1 MGHRA, CDR2 YSYEKL. V shed 4 bases and J shed 3 bases, with 12 bases lying between them. CDR3 region: CASSRGESDYGYTF. The CDR3, as DNA: TGCGCCAGCAGCCGGGGGGAGTCGGACTATGGCTACACCTTC.

Only one count was recorded for this clonotype. The chain links TRBV28 to TRBJ2-3; 7 nucleotides agree with TRBD1. The CDR3 contains 13 residues. V dropped 8 bases and J dropped 3; count of bases not matched to a gene: 5. Germline values: CDR1 MDHEN, CDR2 SYDVKM. Here the CDR3 reads CASQTGRTDTQYF. CDR3 DNA sequence: TGTGCCAGCCAGACAGGGAGAACAGATACGCAGTATTTT. The variable domain in full, with the rest retrieved from reference TRBV28 and TRBJ2-3, is DVKVTQSSRYLVKRTGEKVFLECVQDMDHENMFWYRQDPGLGLRLIYFSYDVKMKEKGDIPEGYSVSREKKERFSLILESASTNQTSMYLCASQTGRTDTQYFGPGTRLTVL.

V and J are TRBV6-6 and TRBJ1-2; 12 nucleotides agree with TRBD1. The V segment lost 11 bases and the J segment 0 bases; nucleotides outside the gene matches: 10. This CDR3 contains 16 residues. The germline V gene has CDR1 MNHNY and CDR2 SVGAGI (reference sequence). For the CDR3, the DNA is TGTGCCTCGCACGGGACAGGGGGCCAGACTAACTATGGCTACACCTTC. Its protein product is CASHGTGGQTNYGYTF.

This clonotype was detected only a few times. The chain combines TRBV28 with TRBJ2-5; 11 bases agree with TRBD2. The CDR3 has 17 residues. The germline gives CDR1 MDHEN, CDR2 SYDVKM. The V gene end was trimmed by 5 bases and the J gene end by 1 base; junction bases not matched to a gene: 9. CDR3 coding DNA: TGTGCCAGCAGTACCCTAACTAGCGGGGGACTCCAAGAGACCCAGTACTTC. This encodes CASSTLTSGGLQETQYF. The full variable domain, in which reference TRBV28 and TRBJ2-5 provide the parts outside the CDR3, is DVKVTQSSRYLVKRTGEKVFLECVQDMDHENMFWYRQDPGLGLRLIYFSYDVKMKEKGDIPEGYSVSREKKERFSLILESASTNQTSMYLCASSTLTSGGLQETQYFGPGTRLLVL.

V usage is TRBV6-5 and J usage is TRBJ2-7; 8 bases align to TRBD1. The CDR3 consists of 13 residues. V trimming: 9 bases; J trimming: 3 bases; junction bases outside the gene matches: 7. Germline values: CDR1 MNHEY, CDR2 SVGAGI. The CDR3 protein is CASGTGPYYEQYV. In DNA, the CDR3 is TGTGCCAGTGGGACAGGACCTTACTACGAGCAGTACGTC.

In its sample, this clonotype was seen many times. The gene calls are TRBV7-9 and TRBJ2-5; D is undetermined. CDR3 length: 15 amino acids. CDR1 and CDR2 from the germline V gene are SEHNR and FQNEAQ (reference sequence). Trimming cost V 4 bases and J 1 base, with 13 bases left between them. CDR3 DNA sequence: TGTGCCAGCAGCTCAACAGAGGCCTTCCAAGAGACCCAGTACTTC. Protein product: CASSSTEAFQETQYF.

The chain combines TRBV12-3 or TRBV12-4 with TRBJ1-2; TRBD1 matches 8 bases. This CDR3 comprises 14 residues. Trimming cost V 3 bases and J 6 bases; bases outside gene matches: 6. CDR3 protein: CASSFPGGANGYTF. The CDR3 DNA follows: TGTGCCAGCAGTTTCCCAGGGGGCGCGAATGGCTACACCTTC.

With regard to this clonotype: One end of the junction does not line up with germline, which may come from a read error. This chain uses TRBV4-3 with TRBJ1-2; TRBD1 might be the D (6 bases). This CDR3 comprises 16 residues. CDR1 and CDR2 from the germline V gene are LGHNA and YSLEER. CDR3 sequence reads: CASSQVVDRTEYGCTF. The CDR3 nucleotides read TGCGCCAGCAGCCAAGTTGTTGACCGGACAGAATATGGCTGCACCTTC.